This T cell receptor (beta chain) was recovered during a study of T cell repertoires in cytomegalovirus infection. Per the germline V gene, CDR1 is SGHTA and CDR2 is FQGNSA. V dropped 2 bases and J dropped 8 bases, with 15 bases sitting between them. This CDR3 comprises 14 residues. Ten or more counts support this clonotype. Its antigen is not known. Study-wide results and caveats: Carriers of CMV and the relevant HLA type were discriminated by public TCR beta frequency.

Each CDR3 protein gets one entry after TCRdb re-called the reads with MiXCR. The data show about 320,000 distinct CDR3 sequences, more than 8% seen once. Sequencing was done on a sample of PBMCs. The receptor's source is a human donor in good health (CMV status not recorded). Some clones in this sample may be carry-over from other donors' samples. This rearrangement joins TRBV7-2 to TRBJ1-2; tentatively, D is TRBD1 (6 bases). The CDR3 loop is CASSLTPGRGGYTF. The CDR3 DNA sequence: TGTGCCAGCAGCTTAACCCCGGGCAGGGGAGGCTACACCTTC.